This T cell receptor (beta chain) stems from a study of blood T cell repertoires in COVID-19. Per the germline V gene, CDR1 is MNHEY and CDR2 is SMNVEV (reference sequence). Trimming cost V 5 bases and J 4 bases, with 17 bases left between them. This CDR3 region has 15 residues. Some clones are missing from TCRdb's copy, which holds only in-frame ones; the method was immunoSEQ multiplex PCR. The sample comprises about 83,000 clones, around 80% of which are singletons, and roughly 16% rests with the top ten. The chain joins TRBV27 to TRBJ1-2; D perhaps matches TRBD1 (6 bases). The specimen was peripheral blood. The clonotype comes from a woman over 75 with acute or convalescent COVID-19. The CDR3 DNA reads TGTGCCAGCAGTGCCAGGGGCGCCACCGCCTATGGCTACACCTTC. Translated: CASSARGATAYGYTF.